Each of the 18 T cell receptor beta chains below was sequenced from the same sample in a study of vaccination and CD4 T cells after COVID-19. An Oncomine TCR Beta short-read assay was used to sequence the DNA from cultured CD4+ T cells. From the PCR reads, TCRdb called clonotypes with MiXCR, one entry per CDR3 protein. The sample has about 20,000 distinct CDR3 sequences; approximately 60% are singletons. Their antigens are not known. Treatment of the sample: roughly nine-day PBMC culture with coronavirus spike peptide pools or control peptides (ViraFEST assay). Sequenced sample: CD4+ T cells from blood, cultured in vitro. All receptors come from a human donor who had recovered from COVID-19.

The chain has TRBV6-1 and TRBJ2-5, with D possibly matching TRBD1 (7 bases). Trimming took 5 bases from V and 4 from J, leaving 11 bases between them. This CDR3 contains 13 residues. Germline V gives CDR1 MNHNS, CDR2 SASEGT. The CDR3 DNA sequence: TGTGCCAGCAGTCGACAGGGAGGAGAGACCCAGTACTTC. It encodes CASSRQGGETQYF.

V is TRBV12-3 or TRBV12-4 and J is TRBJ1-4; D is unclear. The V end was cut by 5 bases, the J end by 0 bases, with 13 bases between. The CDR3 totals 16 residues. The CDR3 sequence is CASSRTDYATNEKLFF. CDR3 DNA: TGTGCCAGCAGTCGTACAGACTATGCAACTAATGAAAAACTGTTTTTT.

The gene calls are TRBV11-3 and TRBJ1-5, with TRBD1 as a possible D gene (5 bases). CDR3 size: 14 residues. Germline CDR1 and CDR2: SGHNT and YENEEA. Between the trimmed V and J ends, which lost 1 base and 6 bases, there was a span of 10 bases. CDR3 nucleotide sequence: TGTGCCAGCAGCTTAGGGGGGATGCGTCAGCCCCAGCATTTT. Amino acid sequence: CASSLGGMRQPQHF.

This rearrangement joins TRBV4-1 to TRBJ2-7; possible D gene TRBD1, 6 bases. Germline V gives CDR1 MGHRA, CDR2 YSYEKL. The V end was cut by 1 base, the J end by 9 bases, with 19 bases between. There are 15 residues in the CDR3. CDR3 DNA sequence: TGCGCCAGCAGCCAAGCAACAGGGCCTGTACGGGGGCAGTACTTC. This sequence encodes CASSQATGPVRGQYF.

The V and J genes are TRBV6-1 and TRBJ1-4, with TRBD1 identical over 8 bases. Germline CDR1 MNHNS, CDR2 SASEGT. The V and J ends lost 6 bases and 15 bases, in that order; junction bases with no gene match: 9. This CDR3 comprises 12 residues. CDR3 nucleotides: TGTGCCAGCAGCTCCCCGACAGGGGCTATGTTTTTT. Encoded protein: CASSSPTGAMFF.

The CDR3 coding sequence is TGTGCCAGCAGTTTCGGACAGAGAAGCTCTGGAAACACCATATATTTT. The encoded protein is CASSFGQRSSGNTIYF. V and J are TRBV12-3 or TRBV12-4 and TRBJ1-3; perhaps TRBD1 as D (6 bases). V lost 3 bases and J 0 bases, leaving 12 bases between the germline ends. The CDR3 sequence is 16 residues long.

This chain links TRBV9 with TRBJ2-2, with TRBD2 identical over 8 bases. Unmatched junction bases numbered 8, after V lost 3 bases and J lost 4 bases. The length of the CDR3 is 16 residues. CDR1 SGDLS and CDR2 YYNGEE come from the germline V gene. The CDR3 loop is CASSGHSGVTTGELFF. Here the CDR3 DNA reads TGTGCCAGCAGCGGCCATAGCGGGGTCACCACCGGGGAGCTGTTTTTT.

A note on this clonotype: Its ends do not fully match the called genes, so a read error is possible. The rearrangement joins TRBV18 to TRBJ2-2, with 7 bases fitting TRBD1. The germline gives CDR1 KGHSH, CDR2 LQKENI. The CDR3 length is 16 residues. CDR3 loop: CASSPQGPLGTGELFF. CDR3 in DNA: TGTGCCAGCTCTCCACAGGGGCCCCTGGGCACCGGGGAGCTGTTTTTT.

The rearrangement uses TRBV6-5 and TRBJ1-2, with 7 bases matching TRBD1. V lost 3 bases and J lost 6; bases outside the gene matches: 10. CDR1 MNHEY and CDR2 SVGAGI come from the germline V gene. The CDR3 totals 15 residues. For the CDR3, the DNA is TGTGCCAGCAGTTATCCCGTCGGGACAGTCGATGGCTACACCTTC. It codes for CASSYPVGTVDGYTF.

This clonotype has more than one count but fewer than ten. Here the CDR3 reads CAWRNRGLAGNTIYF. The CDR3 DNA follows: TGTGCCTGGAGAAACAGGGGGCTAGCTGGAAACACCATATATTTT. The V call is TRBV30, the J call TRBJ1-3; 9 nucleotides line up with TRBD1. J lost 2 bases, V lost 3 bases, and 5 bases had no gene match. Germline-derived CDR1 and CDR2 are GTSNPN and SVGIG (reference sequence). The length of the CDR3 is 15 residues.

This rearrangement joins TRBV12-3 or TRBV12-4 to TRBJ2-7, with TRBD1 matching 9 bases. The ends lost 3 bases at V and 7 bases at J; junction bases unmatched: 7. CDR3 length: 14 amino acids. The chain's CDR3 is CASSLLGQGSEQYF. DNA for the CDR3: TGTGCCAGCAGTTTGCTGGGACAGGGTAGTGAGCAGTACTTC.

The DNA of the CDR3 is TGTGCCAGCAGCTTACGTCGGCGGGCCAACGTCCTGACTTTC. It codes for CASSLRRRANVLTF. This chain connects TRBV7-2 to TRBJ2-6, with D unclear. In germline, CDR1 is SGHTA, CDR2 FQGNSA. The V and J ends lost 2 bases and 5 bases respectively, with 7 bases between them. This CDR3 comprises 14 residues.

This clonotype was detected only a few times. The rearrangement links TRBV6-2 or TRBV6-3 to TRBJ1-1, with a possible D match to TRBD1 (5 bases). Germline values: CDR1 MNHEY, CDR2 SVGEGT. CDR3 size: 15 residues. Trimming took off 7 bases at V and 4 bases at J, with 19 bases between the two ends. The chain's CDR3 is CASNRGGSSPTEAFF. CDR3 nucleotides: TGTGCCAGCAATAGGGGCGGGAGTTCGCCCACTGAAGCTTTCTTT.

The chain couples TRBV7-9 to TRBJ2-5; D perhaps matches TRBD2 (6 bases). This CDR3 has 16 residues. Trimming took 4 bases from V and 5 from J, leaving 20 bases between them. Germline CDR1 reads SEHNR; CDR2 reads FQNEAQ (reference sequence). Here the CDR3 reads CASSWEAGLLGETQYF. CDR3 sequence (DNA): TGTGCCAGCAGCTGGGAGGCGGGACTTCTCGGGGAGACCCAGTACTTC. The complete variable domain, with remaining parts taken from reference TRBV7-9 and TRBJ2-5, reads DTGVSQNPRHKITKRGQNVTFRCDPISEHNRLYWYRQTLGQGPEFLTYFQNEAQLEKSRLLSDRFSAERPKGSFSTLEIQRTEQGDSAMYLCASSWEAGLLGETQYFGPGTRLLVL.

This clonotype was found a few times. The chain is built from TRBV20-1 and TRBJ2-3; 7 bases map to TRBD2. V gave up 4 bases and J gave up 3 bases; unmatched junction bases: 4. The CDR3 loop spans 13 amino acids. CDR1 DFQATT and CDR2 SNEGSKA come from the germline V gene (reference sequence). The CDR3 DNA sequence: TGCAGTGCTATCAGGACTAGTACAGATACGCAGTATTTT. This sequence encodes CSAIRTSTDTQYF.

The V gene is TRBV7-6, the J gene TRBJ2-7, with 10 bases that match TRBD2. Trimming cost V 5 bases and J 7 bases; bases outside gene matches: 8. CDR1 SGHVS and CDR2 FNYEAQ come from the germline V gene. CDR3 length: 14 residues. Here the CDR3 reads CASSTLAGAGEQYF. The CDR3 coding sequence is TGTGCCAGCAGCACCCTAGCGGGAGCGGGGGAGCAGTACTTC.

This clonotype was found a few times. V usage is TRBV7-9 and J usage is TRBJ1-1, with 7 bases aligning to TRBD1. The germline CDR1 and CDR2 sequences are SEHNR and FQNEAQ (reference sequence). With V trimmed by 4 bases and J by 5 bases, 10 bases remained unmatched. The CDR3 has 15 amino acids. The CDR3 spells CASSSLRGPWTEAFF. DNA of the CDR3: TGTGCCAGCAGCTCCCTGAGGGGGCCTTGGACTGAAGCTTTCTTT.

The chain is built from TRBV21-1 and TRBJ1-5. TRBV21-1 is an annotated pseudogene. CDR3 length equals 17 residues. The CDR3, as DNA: TGTGCCAGCAGCAAAGACCTCGGAGGCTATAGCAATCAGCCCCAGCATTTT. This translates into CASSKDLGGYSNQPQHF.